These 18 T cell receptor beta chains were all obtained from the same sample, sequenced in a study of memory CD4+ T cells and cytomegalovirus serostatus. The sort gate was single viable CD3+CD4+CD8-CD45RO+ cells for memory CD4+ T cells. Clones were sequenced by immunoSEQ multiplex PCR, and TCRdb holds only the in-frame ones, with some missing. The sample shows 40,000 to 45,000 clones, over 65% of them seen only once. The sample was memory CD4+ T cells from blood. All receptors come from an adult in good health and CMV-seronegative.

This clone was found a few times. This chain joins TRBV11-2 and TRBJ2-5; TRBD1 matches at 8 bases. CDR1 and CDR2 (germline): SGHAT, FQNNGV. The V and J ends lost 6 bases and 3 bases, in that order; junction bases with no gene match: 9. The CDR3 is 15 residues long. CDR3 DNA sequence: TGTGCCAGCAGAAAAAGAATGGACAGGGAAGAGACCCAGTACTTC. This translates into CASRKRMDREETQYF.

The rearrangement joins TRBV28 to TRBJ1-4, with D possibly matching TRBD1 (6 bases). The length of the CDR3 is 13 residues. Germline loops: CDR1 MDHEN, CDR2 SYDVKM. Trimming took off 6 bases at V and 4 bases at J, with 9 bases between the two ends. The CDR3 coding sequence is TGTGCCAGCAGACAGGGTTTTAATGAAAAACTGTTTTTT. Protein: CASRQGFNEKLFF.

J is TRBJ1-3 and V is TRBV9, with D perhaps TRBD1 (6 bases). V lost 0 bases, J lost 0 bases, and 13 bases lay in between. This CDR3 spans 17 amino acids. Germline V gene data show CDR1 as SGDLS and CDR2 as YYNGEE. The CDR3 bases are TGTGCCAGCAGCGTAGGGGACACTGCGAGCTCTGGAAACACCATATATTTT. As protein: CASSVGDTASSGNTIYF.

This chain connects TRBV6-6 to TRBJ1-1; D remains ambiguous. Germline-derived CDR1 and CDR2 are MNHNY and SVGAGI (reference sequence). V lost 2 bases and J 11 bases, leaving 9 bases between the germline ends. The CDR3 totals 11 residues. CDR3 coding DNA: TGTGCCAGCAGTTACGGCCGGGTGGCTTTCTTT. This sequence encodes CASSYGRVAFF.

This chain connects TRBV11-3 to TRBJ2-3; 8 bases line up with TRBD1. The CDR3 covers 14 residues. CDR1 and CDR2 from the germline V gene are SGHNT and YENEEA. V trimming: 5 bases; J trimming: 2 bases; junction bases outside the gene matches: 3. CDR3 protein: CASSQGAHTDTQYF. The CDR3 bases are TGTGCCAGCAGCCAGGGGGCACACACAGATACGCAGTATTTT. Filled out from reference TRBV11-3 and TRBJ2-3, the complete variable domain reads EAGVVQSPRYKIIEKKQPVAFWCNPISGHNTLYWYLQNLGQGPELLIRYENEEAVDDSQLPKDRFSAERLKGVDSTLKIQPAELGDSAVYLCASSQGAHTDTQYFGPGTRLTVL.

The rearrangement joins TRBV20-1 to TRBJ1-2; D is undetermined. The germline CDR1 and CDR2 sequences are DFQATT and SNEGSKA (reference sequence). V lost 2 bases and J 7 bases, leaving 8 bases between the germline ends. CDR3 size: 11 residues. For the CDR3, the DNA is TGCAGTGCTAGACCTGGTCTTGGCTACACCTTC. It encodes CSARPGLGYTF.

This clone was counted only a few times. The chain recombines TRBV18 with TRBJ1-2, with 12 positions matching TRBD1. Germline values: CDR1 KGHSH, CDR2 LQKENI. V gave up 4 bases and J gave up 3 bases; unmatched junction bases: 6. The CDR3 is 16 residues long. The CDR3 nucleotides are TGTGCCAGCTCACGGGGGACAGGGGGCACGGACTATGGCTACACCTTC. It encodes CASSRGTGGTDYGYTF.

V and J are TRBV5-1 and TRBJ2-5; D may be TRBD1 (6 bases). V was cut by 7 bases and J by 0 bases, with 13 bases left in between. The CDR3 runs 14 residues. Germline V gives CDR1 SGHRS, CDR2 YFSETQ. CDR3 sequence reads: CASSEQGYQETQYF. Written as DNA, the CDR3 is TGCGCCAGCTCCGAACAGGGATACCAAGAGACCCAGTACTTC.

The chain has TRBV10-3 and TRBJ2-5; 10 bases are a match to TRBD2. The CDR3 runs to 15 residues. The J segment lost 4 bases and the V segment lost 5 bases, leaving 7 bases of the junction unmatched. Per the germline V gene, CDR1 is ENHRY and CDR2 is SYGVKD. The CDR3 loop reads CAISLAGAPGETQYF. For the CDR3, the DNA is TGTGCCATCAGTCTAGCGGGGGCACCGGGAGAGACCCAGTACTTC.

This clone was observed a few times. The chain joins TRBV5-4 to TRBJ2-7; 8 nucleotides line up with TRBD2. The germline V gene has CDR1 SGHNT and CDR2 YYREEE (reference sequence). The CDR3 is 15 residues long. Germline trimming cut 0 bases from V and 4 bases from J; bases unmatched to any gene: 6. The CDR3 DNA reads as TGTGCCAGCAGCTTGGGGGATAGCGGGGTTTACGAGCAGTACTTC. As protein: CASSLGDSGVYEQYF.

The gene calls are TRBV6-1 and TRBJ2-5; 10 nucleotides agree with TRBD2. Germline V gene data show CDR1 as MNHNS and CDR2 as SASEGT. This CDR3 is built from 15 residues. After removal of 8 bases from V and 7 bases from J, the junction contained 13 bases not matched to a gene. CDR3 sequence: CASLNSGGYTGTQYF. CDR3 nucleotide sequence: TGTGCCAGCCTTAATAGCGGGGGGTACACGGGGACCCAGTACTTC.

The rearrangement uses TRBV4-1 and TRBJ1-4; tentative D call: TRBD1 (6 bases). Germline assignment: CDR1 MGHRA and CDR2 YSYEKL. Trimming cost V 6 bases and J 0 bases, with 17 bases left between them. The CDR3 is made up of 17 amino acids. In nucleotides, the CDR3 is TGCGCCAGCAGTTACCAGGGGCGGGGGGCAACTAATGAAAAACTGTTTTTT. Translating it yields CASSYQGRGATNEKLFF.

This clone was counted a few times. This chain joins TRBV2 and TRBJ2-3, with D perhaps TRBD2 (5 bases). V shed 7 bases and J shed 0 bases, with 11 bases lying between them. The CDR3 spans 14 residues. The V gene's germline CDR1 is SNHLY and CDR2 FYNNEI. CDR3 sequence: CASTGVASTDTQYF. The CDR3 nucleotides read TGTGCCAGCACCGGGGTAGCGAGCACAGATACGCAGTATTTT. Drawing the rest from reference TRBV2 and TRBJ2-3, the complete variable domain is EPEVTQTPSHQVTQMGQEVILRCVPISNHLYFYWYRQILGQKVEFLVSFYNNEISEKSEIFDDQFSVERPDGSNFTLKIRSTKLEDSAMYFCASTGVASTDTQYFGPGTRLTVL.

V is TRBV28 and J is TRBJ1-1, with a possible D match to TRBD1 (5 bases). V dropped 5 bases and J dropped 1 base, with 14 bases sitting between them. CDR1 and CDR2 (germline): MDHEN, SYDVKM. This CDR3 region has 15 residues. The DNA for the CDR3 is TGTGCCAGCAGTAGGGGAGATATCCAGAACACTGAAGCTTTCTTT. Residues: CASSRGDIQNTEAFF.

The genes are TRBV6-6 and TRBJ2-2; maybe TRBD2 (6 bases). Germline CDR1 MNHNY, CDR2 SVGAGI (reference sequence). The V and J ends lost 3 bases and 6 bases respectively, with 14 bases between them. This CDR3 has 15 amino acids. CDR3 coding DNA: TGTGCCAGCAGTTATGGCGGGAAGGACTCCGGGGAGCTGTTTTTT. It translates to CASSYGGKDSGELFF.

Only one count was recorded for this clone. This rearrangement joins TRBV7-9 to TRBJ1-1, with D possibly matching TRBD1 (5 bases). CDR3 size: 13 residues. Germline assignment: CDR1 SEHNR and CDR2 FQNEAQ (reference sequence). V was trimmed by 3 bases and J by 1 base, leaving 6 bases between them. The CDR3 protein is CASSFQGNTEAFF. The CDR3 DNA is TGTGCCAGCAGCTTTCAGGGGAACACTGAAGCTTTCTTT.

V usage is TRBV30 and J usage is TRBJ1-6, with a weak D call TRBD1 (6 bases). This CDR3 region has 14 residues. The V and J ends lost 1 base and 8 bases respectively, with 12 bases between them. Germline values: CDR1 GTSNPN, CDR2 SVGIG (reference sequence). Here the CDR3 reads CAWSGISGDSPLHF. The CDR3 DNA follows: TGTGCCTGGAGTGGGATATCAGGGGATTCACCCCTCCACTTT.

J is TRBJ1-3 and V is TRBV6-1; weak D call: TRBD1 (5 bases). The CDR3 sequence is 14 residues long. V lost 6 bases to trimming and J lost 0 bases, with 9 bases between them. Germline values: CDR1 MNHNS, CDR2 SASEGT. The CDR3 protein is CASRAGSSGNTIYF. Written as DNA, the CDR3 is TGTGCCAGCAGGGCAGGGAGCTCTGGAAACACCATATATTTT.